These T cell receptor beta chains were read from a single sample in a study of preoperative IRX-2 immunotherapy in early breast cancer. The data were produced by immunoSEQ multiplex PCR, yet TCRdb's version contains in-frame clones alone and is incomplete. The sample lists roughly 5,300 clones; roughly 70% were seen once. This specimen was tumor tissue, taken before IRX-2 immunotherapy. The receptors derive from a human donor with breast cancer. The CDR3 runs from the conserved cysteine through the conserved F or W. The D gene is left open where the match is weak. Only some rows state a clone size, as once, few, many or a class for expanded clones.

TRBJ2-5 NA 14 TRBV15 NA TGTGCCACCAGCAGCGCGGGGTGGGGAGAGACCCAGTACTTC CATSSAGWGETQYF
TRBJ1-2 NA 14 TRBV6-8 NA TGTGCCAGCAGTTACTCATCGGGGACCTATGGCTACACCTTC CASSYSSGTYGYTF
TRBJ1-2 TRBD1 13 TRBV28 medium-sized TGTGCCAGCAGTTTCGAGGGGGCGATTGGCTACACCTTC CASSFEGAIGYTF
TRBJ1-5 TRBD1 17 TRBV6-8 NA TGTGCCAGGATACAGGGGGGCGAGACATCCCGCGATCAGCCCCAGCATTTT CARIQGGETSRDQPQHF
TRBJ1-3 TRBD1 17 TRBV7-1 NA TGTGCCAGCAGTCCTCCGGGACAGGGAAAGTCTGGAAACACCATATATTTT CASSPPGQGKSGNTIYF
TRBJ1-5 TRBD1 15 TRBV28 NA TGTGCCAGCAGTTCGACAGGGTTGAACAATCAGCCCCAGCATTTT CASSSTGLNNQPQHF
TRBJ2-3 TRBD1 15 TRBV5-1 NA TGCGCCAGCAGCTTGTTCGGGCAGGGGGCAGATACGCAGTATTTT CASSLFGQGADTQYF
TRBJ1-4 TRBD1 15 TRBV18 NA TGTGCCAGCTCACCCCCGACAGGGGGAGGTGAAAAACTGTTTTTT CASSPPTGGGEKLFF
TRBJ2-7 TRBD1 15 TRBV28 NA TGTGCCAGCTGGGGACTCGGAACAGGGGGCAGCGAGCAGTACTTC CASWGLGTGGSEQYF
TRBJ1-2 NA 14 TRBV6-8 few TGTGCCAGCAGTCCTAGGGGTTCGAACTATGGCTACACCTTC CASSPRGSNYGYTF
TRBJ2-5 TRBD2 13 TRBV18 NA TGTGCCAGCTCACCGGGACTAGCGGACCCACAGTACTTC CASSPGLADPQYF
TRBJ2-3 NA 15 TRBV7-6 NA TGTGCCAGCAGCTTGCCTCGGGAGTCCCCAGATACGCAGTATTTT CASSLPRESPDTQYF
TRBJ1-3 NA 14 TRBV11-3 once TGTGCCAGCAGCTTAGGATGGGTTGGAAACACCATATATTTT CASSLGWVGNTIYF
TRBJ1-1 NA 14 TRBV23-1 NA TGCGCCAGCAGCTGGGACATCGGGAACACTGAAGCTTTCTTT CASSWDIGNTEAFF
TRBJ2-7 NA 14 TRBV19 NA TGTGCCAGTAGTATCGGGGGGCTCTCCTACGAGCAGTACTTC CASSIGGLSYEQYF
TRBJ2-7 TRBD1 16 TRBV2 NA TGTGCCAGCAACTCGCTACCGGGACAGGGGGCCTACGAGCAGTACTTC CASNSLPGQGAYEQYF
TRBJ2-1 NA 14 TRBV6-8 NA TGTGCCAGCTCCCCAGATGTGGGGGCCGATGAGCAGTTCTTC CASSPDVGADEQFF
TRBJ1-2 NA 13 TRBV6-8 NA TGTGCCAGCAGTTATAGTCATAACTATGGCTACACCTTC CASSYSHNYGYTF
TRBJ1-1 TRBD1 14 TRBV11-3 NA TGTGCCAGCAGTGAGGACAGGGGAGGTACTGAAGCTTTCTTT CASSEDRGGTEAFF
TRBJ2-3 NA 15 TRBV22-1 NA TGTGCCAGCAGTTTATACGGGGGGACCACAGATACGCAGTATTTT CASSLYGGTTDTQYF
TRBJ1-1 NA 15 TRBV6-4 NA TGTGCCAGCAGTGAAGCGCGGGGCAGAGGCACTGAAGCTTTCTTT CASSEARGRGTEAFF
TRBJ2-7 TRBD1 14 TRBV6-8 NA TGTGCCATCAAGACGACAGGGCGTCGCTACGAGCAGTACTTC CAIKTTGRRYEQYF
TRBJ2-1 NA 14 TRBV11-3 NA TGTGCCAGCAGCTGGGGACTGGGTGGTATTGAGCAGTTCTTC CASSWGLGGIEQFF
TRBJ2-5 TRBD2 14 TRBV11-3 NA TGTGCCAGCAGCTTCGGGCTAGCGGGAGAGACCCAGTACTTC CASSFGLAGETQYF
TRBJ2-5 NA 15 TRBV6-8 NA TGTGCCATCAGCGCCGACGGGGTGTGGCGGGAGACCCAGTACTTC CAISADGVWRETQYF
TRBJ1-3 TRBD1 14 TRBV19 few TGTGCCAGTATCCCCGGGACAGGGTTAAACACCATATATTTT CASIPGTGLNTIYF
TRBJ1-5 TRBD1 14 TRBV28 NA TGTGCCAGCACCTTAAGGGACAGGGGTCAGCCCCAGCATTTT CASTLRDRGQPQHF
TRBJ2-1 NA 14 TRBV5-1 medium-sized TGCGCCAGCACCAAGGCAGGCTCCTACAATGAGCAGTTCTTC CASTKAGSYNEQFF
TRBJ2-7 NA 12 TRBV6-8 large TGTGCCAGCCGGGACATAACCTACGAGCAGTACTTC CASRDITYEQYF
TRBJ2-1 NA 12 TRBV29-1 NA TGCAGCGTTCTGGACCCTAACAATGAGCAGTTCTTC CSVLDPNNEQFF
TRBJ2-3 TRBD2 16 TRBV11-3 NA TGTGCCAGCAGCGCGCTAGCGGGAGTTTCGGCAGATACGCAGTATTTT CASSALAGVSADTQYF
TRBJ1-2 NA 18 TRBV18 NA TGTGCCAGCTCACCACCGCGGGGGGAACGCGGGTATAACTATGGCTACACCTTC CASSPPRGERGYNYGYTF
TRBJ1-2 NA 14 TRBV28 NA TGTGCCACCCGAGCGGGCGGGGGCGCTCGTGGCTACACCTTC CATRAGGGARGYTF
TRBJ2-1 TRBD2 16 TRBV19 few TGTGCCAGTAGTGCGGGGCGGGAGTTCTCCTACAATGAGCAGTTCTTC CASSAGREFSYNEQFF
TRBJ1-3 TRBD1 15 TRBV6-7 NA TGTGCCAGCAGTTATAGGACAGGGCTCGGAAACACCATATATTTT CASSYRTGLGNTIYF
TRBJ2-7 NA 15 TRBV5-1 large TGCGCCAGCAGCTCTCCCGTGGGCGGAGGCTACGAGCAGTACTTC CASSSPVGGGYEQYF
TRBJ1-3 NA 15 TRBV19 NA TGTGCCAGTGGGGACGGGTTCCTCTCTGGAAACACCATATATTTT CASGDGFLSGNTIYF
TRBJ1-1 TRBD1 16 TRBV7-1 NA TGTGCCAGCAGCACTCGACCAGGGGGCTTGAACACTGAAGCTTTCTTT CASSTRPGGLNTEAFF
TRBJ2-2 TRBD1 16 TRBV6-8 NA TGTGCCAGCAGTTACTCGAGAGCAGGGGGCACCGGGGAGCTGTTTTTT CASSYSRAGGTGELFF
TRBJ2-5 NA 13 TRBV6-1 NA TGTGCCAGCAGTGAAGGCGGGACCGGGACCCAGTACTTC CASSEGGTGTQYF
TRBJ1-1 TRBD1 12 TRBV29-1 NA TGCAGCGTAGCTAGACAGGGGGCAAAAGCTTTCTTT CSVARQGAKAFF
TRBJ2-7 NA 15 TRBV5-1 NA TGCGCCAGTCAAATTACGGCGGTGGGCTTCTACGAGCAGTACTTC CASQITAVGFYEQYF
TRBJ2-5 TRBD2 15 TRBV6-8 NA TGTGCCAGCAGTTACTCAGCGGGAACGTCAGAGACCCAGTACTTC CASSYSAGTSETQYF
TRBJ1-4 NA 17 TRBV19 NA TGTGCCAGTAGCTCCCCGGGAGGGGCGCGGGATAATGAAAAACTGTTTTTT CASSSPGGARDNEKLFF
TRBJ1-1 NA 15 TRBV19 NA TGTGCCAGTAGAATATCCCCAGGCATGAACACTGAAGCTTTCTTT CASRISPGMNTEAFF
TRBJ1-3 NA 16 TRBV28 medium-sized TGTGCCAGCAGTTTTTCTGGGGCAAGGGTTGGAAACACCATATATTTT CASSFSGARVGNTIYF
TRBJ1-3 NA 14 TRBV23-1 NA TGCGCCAGCAGTATAATTATCTCTGGAAACACCATATATTTT CASSIIISGNTIYF
TRBJ1-2 NA 13 TRBV14 NA TGTGCCAGCAGCCAGGAGGGGTACTATGGCTACACCTTC CASSQEGYYGYTF
TRBJ2-1 NA 13 TRBV7-1 NA TGTGCCAGCAGCTTAGCTAGCCTCAATGAGCAGTTCTTC CASSLASLNEQFF